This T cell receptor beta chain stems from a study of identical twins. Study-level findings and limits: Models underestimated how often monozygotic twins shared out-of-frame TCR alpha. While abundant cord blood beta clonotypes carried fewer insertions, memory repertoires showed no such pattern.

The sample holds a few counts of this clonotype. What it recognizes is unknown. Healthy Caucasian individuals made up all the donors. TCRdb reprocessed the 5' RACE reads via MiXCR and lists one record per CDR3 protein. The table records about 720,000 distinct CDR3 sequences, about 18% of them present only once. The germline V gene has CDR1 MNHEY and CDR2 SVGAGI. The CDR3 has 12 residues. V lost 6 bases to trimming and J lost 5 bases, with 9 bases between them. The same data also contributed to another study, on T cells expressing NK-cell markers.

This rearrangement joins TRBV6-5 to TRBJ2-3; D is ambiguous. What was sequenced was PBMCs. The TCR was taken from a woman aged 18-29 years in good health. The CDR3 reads CASRGPGDTQYF. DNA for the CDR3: TGTGCCAGCAGAGGACCGGGAGATACGCAGTATTTT.